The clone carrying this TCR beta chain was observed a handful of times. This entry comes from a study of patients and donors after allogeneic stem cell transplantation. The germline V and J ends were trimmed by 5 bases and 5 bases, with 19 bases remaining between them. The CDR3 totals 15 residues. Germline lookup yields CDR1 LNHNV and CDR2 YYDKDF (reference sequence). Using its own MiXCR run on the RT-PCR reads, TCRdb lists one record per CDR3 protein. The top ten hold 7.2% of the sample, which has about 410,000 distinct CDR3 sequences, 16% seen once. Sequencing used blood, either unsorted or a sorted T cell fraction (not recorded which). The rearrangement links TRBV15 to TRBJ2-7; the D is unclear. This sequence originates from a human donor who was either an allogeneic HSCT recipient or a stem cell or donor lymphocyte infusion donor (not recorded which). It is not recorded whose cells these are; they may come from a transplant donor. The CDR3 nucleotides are TGTGCCACCAGCGTCGCGCCAACCTTTTTCGACGAGCAGTACTTC. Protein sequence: CATSVAPTFFDEQYF.